These T cell receptor beta chains were read from a single sample in a study of T cell responses to AZD1222 COVID-19 vaccine. The repertoire was sequenced with immunoSEQ multiplex PCR; TCRdb's copy has only in-frame clones and lacks some. This table holds around 120,000 clones, approximately 93% found once. The input for sequencing was peripheral blood, taken on day 0 of AZD1222 vaccination. These receptors all stem from an adult in good health. Each CDR3 is given with its conserved first and last residue.

cdr3_aa,v_call,cdr3_length,j_call
CASINSLPAGAFF,TRBV28,13,TRBJ1-1
CASSEAGVNSPLHF,TRBV6-1,14,TRBJ1-6
CASVRDRTVRNTIYF,TRBV2,15,TRBJ1-3
CASSPNQGYEQYF,TRBV5-6,13,TRBJ2-7
CASSILEAIYNEQFF,TRBV28,15,TRBJ2-1
CASSDDPEGGELFF,TRBV10-1,14,TRBJ2-2
CASSSPGLNEKLFF,TRBV7-9,14,TRBJ1-4
CASSDHSSTGDGYTF,TRBV6-4,15,TRBJ1-2
CASSIWAGAADTQYF,TRBV19,15,TRBJ2-3
CASGWSEAFF,TRBV6-5,10,TRBJ1-1
CASRRSGRAGETQYF,TRBV27,15,TRBJ2-5
CAWRGGQEGYGYTF,TRBV30,14,TRBJ1-2
CASGSGQGYYEQYF,TRBV6-5,14,TRBJ2-7
CATPRTDGVQFF,TRBV2,12,TRBJ2-1
CATGMGTRSYNEQFF,TRBV24-1,15,TRBJ2-1
CASSLETPGQGNSPLHF,TRBV5-1,17,TRBJ1-6
CASSLLGGEETQYF,TRBV28,14,TRBJ2-5
CASSQDRTGGGNEQFF,TRBV3-1/TRBV3-2,16,TRBJ2-1
CASSYESEAFF,TRBV2,11,TRBJ1-1
CASGLGTGELFF,TRBV12-5,12,TRBJ2-2
CASRPLLSGYNEQFF,TRBV21-1,15,TRBJ2-1
CASSPDRAGELFF,TRBV12-3/TRBV12-4,13,TRBJ2-2
CASSGPGLAGVNEQFF,TRBV7-3,16,TRBJ2-1
CAWSGREKLFF,TRBV30,11,TRBJ1-4
CASSPRTGRTDTQYF,TRBV3-1/TRBV3-2,15,TRBJ2-3
CASSMDTYTEAFF,TRBV25-1,13,TRBJ1-1